This T cell receptor beta chain was obtained from a study of identical twins (dated by TCRdb to the mid-2010s). Concerning the study at large: To test whether fetal clonotypes persist, this study deep-sequenced TCR alpha and beta repertoires from monozygotic twins, from unrelated adults of various ages, and from cord blood. To rule out contamination, replicate twin experiments were performed at different times with different library preparation protocols. Paper-wide results and their limitations: In monozygotic twins, recombination models systematically underestimated out-of-frame TCR alpha sharing, but the models matched the sharing seen between unrelated individuals. Invariant T cells such as MAIT and iNKT could partly confound zero-insertion analyses, though diverse VJ usage argued against this for most clonotypes. Fewer insertions were carried by abundant cord blood beta clonotypes, a similar but weaker trend appeared in young adult naive repertoires, and no such trend appeared in memory repertoires. Because the same donors could not be followed over many years, the conclusions relied on cross-sectional statistical analysis. The excess sharing between twins in beta out-of-frame sequences was weaker because fewer shared sequences reduced the signal-to-noise ratio. Out-of-frame TCR alpha sequences shared between twins showed an excess of low generation-probability sequences compared with coincidental sharing between unrelated individuals.

Libraries were made using 5' RACE. The sequencer listed for this sample is Illumina HiSeq 2000. A universal primer binding site was introduced by template switching, and a unique molecular identifier was present in the final cDNA, enabling accurate counting of TCR cDNA molecules. Specific primers in the conserved constant-segment region were used to synthesize first-strand cDNA for TCR alpha and beta chains. To control for contamination, every cDNA library carried two barcodes: a SMART-Mk sample barcode plus Illumina barcodes. TruSeq adapter sequences and Illumina sample barcodes were added in two successive PCR steps. TCR alpha and beta cDNA libraries were sequenced on the Illumina HiSeq platform with custom primers. The study's own analysis went as follows. MiGEC processed the raw reads to extract unique molecular identifiers, while MiXCR was used to determine the CDR3 positions. For each individual, recombination models were inferred using an EM algorithm with the repgenHMM and IGoR tools. The tcR package in R was used for shared clonotype analysis, with sharing normalized by the product of cloneset sizes. To study raw recombination without the effects of thymic and clonal selection, out-of-frame nonproductive sequences were analyzed. TCRdb reanalyzed the raw reads on its own, using fastp at Q25 for trimming and MiXCR for clone calling, and kept in-frame beta chains. Under each unique CDR3 protein, matching rows form one entry showing the most common genes and DNA. TCRdb assigned the V and J calls; the authors' analysis was not used. A total of 650,000 to 750,000 distinct CDR3 sequences appear in this sample, less than 25% of them only once. The ten largest make up 4% to 5.5% of the sample.

Every donor was a healthy Caucasian. Three pairs of female monozygotic twins, all aged 18 to 29 years, were included in the twin cohort. Peripheral blood mononuclear cells were used as the source from which RNA for TCR libraries was isolated. As concerns this clonotype: Its antigen remains undetermined. Base qualities are not provided; no much larger clone lies one nucleotide away.

The CDR3 runs 19 amino acids, cysteine and phenylalanine included. Of the read, only the CDR3 DNA is kept; its 57 bases are in frame from base 1. Trimming costs V 2 bases and J 0 bases, and their ends lie 23 bases apart. CDR1 and CDR2, per the germline V gene, are SGHDT and YYEEEE. These same records also appear under a second study, on T cells expressing NK-cell markers. The second study's paper adds: Three sorted T-cell subsets (CD3+CD56+NKG2C+, CD3+CD56+NKG2C- and CD3+CD56-NKG2C+) from 8 or 9 donors had their TCR beta-chain repertoires profiled. Among the eight sequenced donors, only one was HCMV-seronegative, while the other seven were HCMV-seropositive. To restrict sorting to alphabetaTCR-expressing T cells, an anti-gammadeltaTCR antibody was added in several experiments. For more than 5 donors, the dominant CD3+CD56+NKG2C+ clonotypes were among the top 10 CD8+ clonotypes and accounted for roughly 1.0-8% of CD8+ T cells. Those dominant clonotypes were again the most abundant among CD3+CD56-NKG2C+ cells in a handful of donors, at about 25-65%. Whether the expanded NKG2C-expressing T cell clones were specific for HCMV antigens was left unclear. The study sequenced eight donors, all healthy volunteers chosen at random: three men and five women. HCMV-specific IgG was detected in serum with a commercial ELISA kit to determine HCMV serostatus. For a handful of donors, unsorted PBMC were also used to sequence bulk peripheral blood T-cell repertoires. MIGEC was used to demultiplex reads and group reads by UMI, and MiTCR was used to assemble and quantify clonotypes. To exclude erroneous sequences, only TCR cDNA sequences supported by at least two reads were retained. The tcR package was used for downstream repertoire analysis, and clonotypes were matched across fractions by CDR3 nucleotide sequence plus V segment. VDJmatch was used to annotate antigen specificity against VDJdb, with one amino acid substitution in CDR3 allowed.

The rearrangement combines TRBV5-6 with TRBJ2-5; the D segment might be TRBD1 or TRBD2, since each matches 6 bases. This TCR was sampled from a woman aged 18-29 years in good health. The sample taken for sequencing was PBMCs. The CDR3 protein sequence reads: CASSFSNGIGGPYQETQYF. Read as DNA, the sequence is TGTGCCAGCAGCTTCTCCAACGGGATCGGGGGCCCGTACCAAGAGACCCAGTACTTC.